This entry lists 2 T cell receptor beta chains sequenced from one sample in a study of cytomegalovirus exposure and HLA in healthy donors (dated by TCRdb to 2017 to 2019). Receptor libraries were prepared by the immunoSEQ multiplex PCR assay. The multiplex PCR relied on a mix of 60 forward primers for TCR Vbeta segments and 13 reverse primers for TCR Jbeta segments. This immuneACCESS table, as held by TCRdb, lists in-frame sequences with V and J called but not all clones. Of the missing ones, under half trace to an unresolved V gene in checked studies; the others have no known cause. The sample table records 60,000 to 70,000 clones; around 80% of these occur just once. Of the sample, roughly a quarter falls within the top ten clones. Source material: PBMCs. These receptors all stem from a woman aged 40 to 50 in good health and CMV-seropositive.

The rearrangement joins TRBV5-1 to TRBJ2-7; 7 positions agree with TRBD1. The ends lost 0 bases at V and 2 bases at J; junction bases unmatched: 2. Germline-derived CDR1 and CDR2 are SGHRS and YFSETQ. The CDR3 extends over 14 amino acids. CDR3 region: CASSLDGTAYEQYF. The CDR3 DNA sequence: TGCGCCAGCAGCTTGGACGGGACAGCCTACGAGCAGTACTTC.

The V call is TRBV9, the J call TRBJ2-3; TRBD2 aligns across 8 bases. The germline V gene encodes CDR1 SGDLS and CDR2 YYNGEE. This CDR3 contains 16 residues. With V trimmed by 4 bases and J by 3 bases, 10 bases remained unmatched. The CDR3 coding sequence is TGTGCCAGCAGCCGGCGGGGAGCGGGGGTAACAGATACGCAGTATTTT. It is translated as CASSRRGAGVTDTQYF.